This TCR beta chain was sequenced for a study of radiotherapy plus CTLA-4 blockade in lung cancer. V dropped 0 bases and J dropped 0 bases, with 9 bases sitting between them. This CDR3 is 15 amino acids long. CDR1 is SGHNT, CDR2 YENEEA, per germline. Patients in the study, people with chemo-refractory metastatic non-small-cell lung cancer, received focal radiation plus ipilimumab CTLA-4 blockade. Using immunoSEQ multiplex PCR, the repertoire was profiled, and TCRdb retains in-frame clones only, with some absent. The table records roughly 63,000 clones, roughly 76% of them present only once. This sequence joins TRBV11-3 and TRBJ2-7; D remains ambiguous. The starting material was peripheral blood, obtained from a patient treated with radiotherapy plus ipilimumab. The origin of this receptor is a human donor with non-small cell lung cancer whose response to radiotherapy plus ipilimumab could not be evaluated. The CDR3: CASSLDRVSSYEQYF. CDR3 coding DNA: TGTGCCAGCAGCTTAGATCGGGTCAGCTCCTACGAGCAGTACTTC.